This is a list of T cell receptor beta chains from one sample in a study of OX40 agonist ivuxolimab in advanced cancers. Sequenced by immunoSEQ multiplex PCR; TCRdb stores in-frame clones only, minus some. Among about 79,000 clones, approximately 88% were seen once, and the ten largest hold about 4%. The sample in question was CD4+ or CD8+ T cells sorted from blood, obtained in a trial of the OX40 agonist ivuxolimab. Every receptor here comes from an adult with an advanced solid tumor such as melanoma, head and neck, liver or kidney cancer. Each CDR3 is given with its conserved first and last residue. A D gene is named only where the DNA matches it firmly. Some rows mark clone size as missing; the rest say once, few, many or name a class of expanded clone.

clone size: .
V gene: TRBV7-9
D gene: TRBD2
J gene: TRBJ2-1
CDR3 DNA: TGTGCCAGCAGCTCCCTAATGACTAGCGGGAGTCGCAATGAGCAGTTCTTC
CDR3 protein: CASSSLMTSGSRNEQFF

clone size: .
V gene: TRBV4-1
D gene: .
J gene: TRBJ2-1
CDR3 DNA: TGCGCCAGCAGCCACTCGAGGGCGGTCTCCTACAATGAGCAGTTCTTC
CDR3 protein: CASSHSRAVSYNEQFF

clone size: .
V gene: TRBV2
D gene: TRBD1
J gene: TRBJ2-7
CDR3 DNA: TGTGCCAGCAGCTGGACAGGGGGCCCCTACGAGCAGTACTTC
CDR3 protein: CASSWTGGPYEQYF

clone size: .
V gene: TRBV11-2
D gene: .
J gene: TRBJ2-3
CDR3 DNA: TGTGCCAGCAGCTTAGTCGTGGGGAGCACAGATACGCAGTATTTT
CDR3 protein: CASSLVVGSTDTQYF

clone size: .
V gene: TRBV5-6
D gene: .
J gene: TRBJ1-2
CDR3 DNA: TGTGCCAGCAGCTGGCAATTGACCTATGGCTACACCTTC
CDR3 protein: CASSWQLTYGYTF

clone size: .
V gene: TRBV30
D gene: .
J gene: TRBJ2-5
CDR3 DNA: TGTGCCTGGAGTTACTACCAAGAGACCCAGTACTTC
CDR3 protein: CAWSYYQETQYF

clone size: .
V gene: TRBV11-2
D gene: .
J gene: TRBJ2-1
CDR3 DNA: TGTGCCAGCAGCCCACTCGGGACTTTCCGGAATGAGCAGTTCTTC
CDR3 protein: CASSPLGTFRNEQFF

clone size: .
V gene: TRBV7-9
D gene: TRBD1
J gene: TRBJ2-7
CDR3 DNA: TGTGCCAGCAGCTTAACTGGACAGGCTTACGAGCAGTACTTC
CDR3 protein: CASSLTGQAYEQYF

clone size: once
V gene: TRBV13
D gene: .
J gene: TRBJ2-1
CDR3 DNA: TGTGCCAGCAGCCTGACTAGTATGAACAATGAGCAGTTCTTC
CDR3 protein: CASSLTSMNNEQFF

clone size: .
V gene: TRBV6-1
D gene: .
J gene: TRBJ1-2
CDR3 DNA: TGTGCCAGCAGTCCCGCCCGAGAAAGAGGCTACACCTTC
CDR3 protein: CASSPARERGYTF

clone size: few
V gene: TRBV25-1
D gene: TRBD1
J gene: TRBJ1-2
CDR3 DNA: TGTGCCAGCAGTGATGACAGGGGGGGTGGCTACACCTTC
CDR3 protein: CASSDDRGGGYTF

clone size: .
V gene: TRBV5-1
D gene: TRBD1
J gene: TRBJ2-7
CDR3 DNA: TGCGCCAGCAGCTTGGGAAAACAGGGGAGTGCCGAGCAGTACTTC
CDR3 protein: CASSLGKQGSAEQYF

clone size: .
V gene: TRBV5-8
D gene: TRBD1
J gene: TRBJ2-4
CDR3 DNA: TGTGCCAGCAGCCCCGTCGGACAGGGGAGGGCCAAAAACATTCAGTACTTC
CDR3 protein: CASSPVGQGRAKNIQYF

clone size: once
V gene: TRBV18
D gene: TRBD1
J gene: TRBJ2-3
CDR3 DNA: TGTGCCAGCTCACCACACGATATCACAGGGGCAACCACAGATACGCAGTATTTT
CDR3 protein: CASSPHDITGATTDTQYF

clone size: once
V gene: TRBV9
D gene: .
J gene: TRBJ2-1
CDR3 DNA: TGTGCCAGCAGCGTAGCCGGCGGTAGCTCCTACAATGAGCAGTTCTTC
CDR3 protein: CASSVAGGSSYNEQFF

clone size: few
V gene: TRBV19
D gene: .
J gene: TRBJ1-1
CDR3 DNA: TGTGCCAGCCATACAAGGGCGTCGACTGAAGCTTTCTTT
CDR3 protein: CASHTRASTEAFF

clone size: .
V gene: TRBV29-1
D gene: .
J gene: TRBJ1-2
CDR3 DNA: TGCAGCGCACTCGACAGAGCTAACTATGGCTACACCTTC
CDR3 protein: CSALDRANYGYTF

clone size: .
V gene: TRBV5-1
D gene: .
J gene: TRBJ1-1
CDR3 DNA: TGCGCCAGCAGCTTGGACGTGAACACTGAAGCTTTCTTT
CDR3 protein: CASSLDVNTEAFF

clone size: .
V gene: TRBV15
D gene: .
J gene: TRBJ2-3
CDR3 DNA: TGTGCCACCAGCAGAGATGTGGGGTCCAAACAAACGCAGTATTTT
CDR3 protein: CATSRDVGSKQTQYF

clone size: few
V gene: TRBV6-5
D gene: TRBD2
J gene: TRBJ2-1
CDR3 DNA: TGTGCCAGCAGTTTCGTTAGCGGGAGTAAGAATGAGCAGTTCTTC
CDR3 protein: CASSFVSGSKNEQFF

clone size: .
V gene: TRBV19
D gene: TRBD1
J gene: TRBJ1-2
CDR3 DNA: TGTGCCAGTAATCCCAGGGGGTATGGCTACACCTTC
CDR3 protein: CASNPRGYGYTF

clone size: once
V gene: TRBV10-3
D gene: .
J gene: TRBJ2-1
CDR3 DNA: TGTGCCATCAGTGATCTCGCGGGTCGGTACAATGAGCAGTTCTTC
CDR3 protein: CAISDLAGRYNEQFF

clone size: .
V gene: TRBV19
D gene: .
J gene: TRBJ1-6
CDR3 DNA: TGTGCCAGTAGTGCAGGGTTCAATTCACCCCTCCACTTT
CDR3 protein: CASSAGFNSPLHF

clone size: .
V gene: TRBV9
D gene: .
J gene: TRBJ2-1
CDR3 DNA: TGTGCCAGCAGCGTAGCTCCGAGGGGCCTATACAATGAGCAGTTCTTC
CDR3 protein: CASSVAPRGLYNEQFF

clone size: .
V gene: TRBV4-1
D gene: .
J gene: TRBJ1-3
CDR3 DNA: TGCGCCAGCAGCCAAGATCACAGGCTGTTGGGAAACACCATATATTTT
CDR3 protein: CASSQDHRLLGNTIYF

clone size: .
V gene: TRBV5-1
D gene: .
J gene: TRBJ2-7
CDR3 DNA: TGCGCCAGCAGCCTCAACAGCGGAGGCAACGAGCAGTACTTC
CDR3 protein: CASSLNSGGNEQYF

clone size: once
V gene: TRBV9
D gene: TRBD2
J gene: TRBJ2-7
CDR3 DNA: TGTGCCAGCAGCTCCTGGGAGGGAGCGGGGATATACGAGCAGTACTTC
CDR3 protein: CASSSWEGAGIYEQYF

clone size: .
V gene: TRBV27
D gene: TRBD2
J gene: TRBJ2-5
CDR3 DNA: TGTGCCAGCAGTCCCCCGGGAGGTGGTGGGTACCAAGAGACCCAGTACTTC
CDR3 protein: CASSPPGGGGYQETQYF

clone size: few
V gene: TRBV19
D gene: .
J gene: TRBJ1-1
CDR3 DNA: TGTGCCAGCTATTCGACATATGGGACTTTCTTT
CDR3 protein: CASYSTYGTFF

clone size: .
V gene: TRBV6-5
D gene: .
J gene: TRBJ1-4
CDR3 DNA: TGTGCCAGCAGTTACTCAGGGGGAAAACTGTTTTTT
CDR3 protein: CASSYSGGKLFF

clone size: .
V gene: TRBV5-1
D gene: .
J gene: TRBJ2-5
CDR3 DNA: TGCGCCAGCAGCTTCCCACAAGAGACCCAGTACTTC
CDR3 protein: CASSFPQETQYF

clone size: .
V gene: TRBV5-1
D gene: .
J gene: TRBJ2-1
CDR3 DNA: TGCGCCAGCAGCTTGGAAGGGCGGGCCGCCTACAATGAGCAGTTCTTC
CDR3 protein: CASSLEGRAAYNEQFF

clone size: .
V gene: TRBV9
D gene: TRBD2
J gene: TRBJ2-5
CDR3 DNA: TGTGCCAGCAGCGGAGCGGGACGGAAGCAAGAGACCCAGTACTTC
CDR3 protein: CASSGAGRKQETQYF

clone size: .
V gene: TRBV7-9
D gene: .
J gene: TRBJ2-7
CDR3 DNA: TGTGCCAGCACCTCCCCGGGAGAGCAGTACTTC
CDR3 protein: CASTSPGEQYF

clone size: .
V gene: TRBV5-1
D gene: .
J gene: TRBJ1-5
CDR3 DNA: TGCGCCAGCGAGTGGACAGAGCATAGCAATCAGCCCCAGCATTTT
CDR3 protein: CASEWTEHSNQPQHF